A single sample gave rise to the 8 T cell receptor beta chains below, sequenced in a study of blood T cell repertoires in COVID-19 (dated by TCRdb to 2020 to 2021). The method behind the library was the immunoSEQ multiplex PCR assay. TCRdb holds this immuneACCESS table with in-frame rearrangements only. Some clones are missing; in checked studies, unresolved V genes explain under half, and the rest has no known cause. Counted in this sample were 100,000 to 130,000 clones; more than 80% of them appeared once. The top ten clones comprise 4.5% to 5% of the sample. The material sequenced was peripheral blood. The source is a man aged 35-49 years with active or convalescent COVID-19.

The V and J genes are TRBV7-2 and TRBJ1-1, with TRBD1 as a possible D gene (5 bases). Germline V CDR1 and CDR2: SGHTA, FQGNSA. V lost 5 bases, J lost 0 bases, and 19 bases lay in between. The CDR3 is 17 amino acids. In DNA form, the CDR3 reads TGTGCCAGCAGCCCGGGGAGGGGCAGGGAGTTGAACACTGAAGCTTTCTTT. Its protein is CASSPGRGRELNTEAFF.

This clone occurred once. V and J are TRBV7-9 and TRBJ2-5; no firm D call. The V gene lost 3 bases and the J gene lost 0 bases, with 11 bases spanning the gap. Germline V gives CDR1 SEHNR, CDR2 FQNEAQ (reference sequence). The CDR3 spans 15 residues. The chain's CDR3 is CASSFSAGHQETQYF. The CDR3 DNA sequence: TGTGCCAGCAGCTTTTCGGCAGGTCACCAAGAGACCCAGTACTTC. The variable domain in full, completed from reference TRBV7-9 and TRBJ2-5, reads DTGVSQNPRHKITKRGQNVTFRCDPISEHNRLYWYRQTLGQGPEFLTYFQNEAQLEKSRLLSDRFSAERPKGSFSTLEIQRTEQGDSAMYLCASSFSAGHQETQYFGPGTRLLVL.

This clone was detected only a few times. The rearrangement joins TRBV30 to TRBJ2-2; TRBD1 might be the D (5 bases). Trimming left V 3 bases short and J 2 bases short, with 7 bases between. The length of the CDR3 is 13 residues. Looked up from germline, CDR1 is GTSNPN and CDR2 is SVGIG (reference sequence). The CDR3: CAWRTANTGELFF. CDR3 DNA sequence: TGTGCCTGGAGGACAGCTAACACCGGGGAGCTGTTTTTT. Full variable domain (outside the CDR3, taken from reference TRBV30 and TRBJ2-2): SQTIHQWPATLVQPVGSPLSLECTVEGTSNPNLYWYRQAAGRGLQLLFYSVGIGQISSEVPQNLSASRPQDRQFILSSKKLLLSDSGFYLCAWRTANTGELFFGEGSRLTVL.

The chain uses TRBV28 and TRBJ1-5; no clear D. The CDR3 spans 16 residues. Per the germline V gene, CDR1 is MDHEN and CDR2 is SYDVKM. The ends were cut back, 2 bases at V and 1 base at J, with 12 bases in the middle. DNA of the CDR3: TGTGCCAGCAGTTTACAGGCGCTCAAAAGCAATCAGCCCCAGCATTTT. It yields the protein CASSLQALKSNQPQHF.

This chain uses TRBV5-1 with TRBJ1-2; 10 bases agree with TRBD1. This CDR3 is 16 amino acids long. With V trimmed by 4 bases and J by 1 base, 7 bases remained unmatched. Germline V CDR1 and CDR2: SGHRS, YFSETQ. The CDR3 here is CASSIGTGVFNYGYTF. CDR3 coding DNA: TGCGCCAGCAGCATAGGGACAGGGGTATTTAACTATGGCTACACCTTC.

V gene TRBV3-1 (or the pseudogene TRBV3-2) combines with J gene TRBJ2-2; 9 nucleotides match TRBD1. The germline V gene encodes CDR1 LGHDT and CDR2 YNNKEL (reference sequence). CDR3 length: 15 residues. Trimming took 6 bases from V and 6 from J; bases not matched to a gene: 8. CDR3 residues: CASREDRGIAGELFF. CDR3 in DNA: TGTGCCAGCAGGGAAGACAGGGGGATCGCCGGGGAGCTGTTTTTT.

The CDR3: CASSLISGTSGRETQYF. CDR3 bases: TGTGCCAGTAGTTTAATCTCGGGGACTAGCGGCCGAGAGACCCAGTACTTC. The chain combines TRBV19 with TRBJ2-5; 11 bases match TRBD2. The CDR3 spans 17 residues. Germline assignment: CDR1 LNHDA and CDR2 SQIVND (reference sequence). V shed 5 bases and J 4 bases; nucleotides not matched to a gene: 12.

V is TRBV4-2 and J is TRBJ1-4; D perhaps matches TRBD1 (6 bases). In germline, CDR1 is LGHNA, CDR2 YNFKEQ. Trimming left V 0 bases short and J 8 bases short, with 10 bases between. The CDR3 covers 14 residues. The CDR3 nucleotides read TGTGCCAGCAGCCAAGATGAGGGGGGGGAAAAACTGTTTTTT. As protein: CASSQDEGGEKLFF.